One and the same sample provided the 13 T cell receptor beta chains below, sequenced in a study of T cell repertoires in cytomegalovirus infection. Each CDR3 protein is one row after TCRdb ran MiXCR on the reads. The sample lists approximately 76,000 distinct CDR3 sequences; approximately 3.7% were seen once. The specimen sequenced was PBMCs. These receptors were taken from a human donor in good health (CMV status not recorded). Some clones in this sample may be carry-over from other donors' samples.

This clonotype was counted at least ten times. The genes are TRBV6-2 or TRBV6-3 and TRBJ2-7; 7 positions match TRBD1. CDR1 is MNHEY and CDR2 is SVGEGT in the germline V gene. V lost 3 bases to trimming and J lost 4 bases; unmatched junction nucleotides: 9. This CDR3 comprises 15 residues. CDR3 nucleotides: TGTGCCAGCAGTTATTTGCCGGACAGGTTTTACGAGCAGTACTTC. It translates to CASSYLPDRFYEQYF.

This clonotype was seen ten or more times. V and J are TRBV15 and TRBJ1-5; perhaps TRBD1 as D (6 bases). Germline CDR1 is LNHNV and CDR2 is YYDKDF (reference sequence). The CDR3 is 16 amino acids. Trimming pared 0 bases from V and 3 bases from J, leaving 12 bases between. CDR3: CATSRERQGSNQPQHF. As DNA, the CDR3 is TGTGCCACCAGCAGAGAACGCCAGGGGTCCAATCAGCCCCAGCATTTT.

In this sample, this clonotype turned up many times. The V call is TRBV10-3, the J call TRBJ2-1; TRBD1 agrees at 7 bases. This CDR3 comprises 15 residues. Germline CDR1 and CDR2: ENHRY and SYGVKD. V shed 8 bases and J 1 base; nucleotides not matched to a gene: 8. CDR3 loop: CAIQQGGLSYNEQFF. Written as DNA, the CDR3 is TGTGCCATCCAGCAAGGGGGCTTGTCCTACAATGAGCAGTTCTTC.

In its sample, this clonotype was seen many times. The junction departs from germline at one end; a sequencing error may be responsible. This rearrangement joins TRBV7-7 to TRBJ2-1, with 7 bases aligning to TRBD1. Germline CDR1 SSHAT, CDR2 FNYEAQ (reference sequence). The CDR3 length is 14 residues. DNA for the CDR3: TGTGCTAGCAGCTTAGCTACAGGGGACAGTGAGCAGTTCTTC. It translates to CASSLATGDSEQFF.

This clonotype was picked up many times. The V and J genes are TRBV24-1 and TRBJ2-1, with 8 positions matching TRBD1. V dropped 5 bases and J dropped 4; count of bases not matched to a gene: 6. The CDR3 has 15 amino acids. Germline loops: CDR1 KGHDR, CDR2 SFDVKD. The CDR3 region is CATSGSGQAYNEQFF. As DNA, the CDR3 is TGTGCCACCAGTGGCTCGGGACAGGCTTACAATGAGCAGTTCTTC.

This clonotype was detected many times. The chain couples TRBV11-1 to TRBJ2-5, with a tentative D call TRBD2 (6 bases). Trimming removed 5 bases from V and 2 bases from J, with 12 bases in between. The CDR3 is 14 amino acids. The V gene's germline CDR1 is SGHAT and CDR2 FQDESV (reference sequence). The CDR3 reads CASSRGVSQETQYF. The CDR3 DNA sequence: TGTGCCAGCAGCCGCGGGGTATCACAAGAGACCCAGTACTTC.

Regarding this clonotype: The junction departs from germline at one end; a sequencing error may be responsible. The V gene is TRBV7-3, the J gene TRBJ1-2; 11 nucleotides align to TRBD1. The germline V gene has CDR1 SGHTA and CDR2 FQGTGA. The CDR3 is 15 residues long. The CDR3 DNA reads TGTGCCAGCAGCCCCGGACAGGGGGCTAACTATGGTTACGCCTTC. Amino acid sequence: CASSPGQGANYGYAF.

This clonotype has at least ten counts. The chain combines TRBV27 with TRBJ1-2; TRBD1 might be the D (6 bases). The germline gives CDR1 MNHEY, CDR2 SMNVEV (reference sequence). Trimming removed 10 bases from V and 6 bases from J, with 15 bases in between. CDR3 length equals 12 residues. The CDR3 loop reads CATKDSFNGYTF. The DNA for the CDR3 is TGTGCCACGAAGGACAGCTTTAATGGCTACACCTTC.

This clonotype was seen at least ten times. CDR3: CASSPRLGQGVTNEQFF. The CDR3 DNA is TGTGCCAGCAGCCCGAGACTAGGACAGGGGGTTACGAATGAGCAGTTCTTC. V usage is TRBV7-2 and J usage is TRBJ2-1; TRBD1 matches at 10 bases. The junction had 14 bases not matched to a gene; V was cut back by 5 bases and J by 7 bases. This CDR3 is 17 amino acids long. Germline V CDR1 and CDR2: SGHTA, FQGNSA.

This clonotype showed up many times. The gene calls are TRBV5-1 and TRBJ2-7; D unclear. The length of the CDR3 is 13 residues. Germline V gene sequence: CDR1 SGHRS, CDR2 YFSETQ. The ends were cut back, 0 bases at V and 5 bases at J, with 9 bases in the middle. The CDR3 coding sequence is TGCGCCAGCAGCTTGGTTCCCTTGGACGAGCAGTACTTC. Amino acids: CASSLVPLDEQYF.

This clonotype was recorded at least ten times. The chain recombines TRBV7-3 with TRBJ2-1; D not certain. The germline V gene encodes CDR1 SGHTA and CDR2 FQGTGA. This CDR3 has 15 residues. Trimming stripped 5 bases from V and 4 bases from J, with 15 bases between. DNA of the CDR3: TGTGCCAGCAGCCCTTACAGAACTCCTTACAATGAGCAGTTCTTC. As protein: CASSPYRTPYNEQFF.

This clonotype has ten or more counts. The V call is TRBV12-3 or TRBV12-4, the J call TRBJ2-7; D may be TRBD2 (5 bases). Trimming stripped 5 bases from V and 4 bases from J, with 18 bases between. The CDR3 runs 15 residues. The CDR3 DNA is TGTGCCAGCAGTGAGGACTTCAGTATCGGATACGAGCAGTACTTC. This gives the protein CASSEDFSIGYEQYF.

This clonotype was counted ten times or more. The V call is TRBV12-3 or TRBV12-4, the J call TRBJ1-1, with a possible D match to TRBD1 (5 bases). V lost 6 bases to trimming and J lost 4 bases, with 12 bases between them. The CDR3 contains 13 residues. Here the CDR3 DNA reads TGTGCCAGCAGCGGCAGGGTGGCCACTGAAGCTTTCTTT. Translating gives CASSGRVATEAFF.